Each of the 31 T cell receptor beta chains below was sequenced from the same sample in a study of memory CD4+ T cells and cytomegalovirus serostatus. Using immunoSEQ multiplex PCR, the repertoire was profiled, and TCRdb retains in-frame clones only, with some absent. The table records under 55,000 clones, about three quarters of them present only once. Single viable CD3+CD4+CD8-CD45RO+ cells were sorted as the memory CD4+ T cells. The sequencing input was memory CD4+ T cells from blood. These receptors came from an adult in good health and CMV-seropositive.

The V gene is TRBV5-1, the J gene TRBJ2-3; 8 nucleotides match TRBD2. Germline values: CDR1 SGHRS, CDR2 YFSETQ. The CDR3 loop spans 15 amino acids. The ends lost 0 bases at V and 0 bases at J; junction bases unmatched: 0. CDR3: CASSLAGGSTDTQYF. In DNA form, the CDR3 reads TGCGCCAGCAGCTTGGCGGGGGGGAGCACAGATACGCAGTATTTT. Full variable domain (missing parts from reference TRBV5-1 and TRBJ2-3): KAGVTQTPRYLIKTRGQQVTLSCSPISGHRSVSWYQQTPGQGLQFLFEYFSETQRNKGNFPGRFSGRQFSNSRSEMNVSTLELGDSALYLCASSLAGGSTDTQYFGPGTRLTVL.

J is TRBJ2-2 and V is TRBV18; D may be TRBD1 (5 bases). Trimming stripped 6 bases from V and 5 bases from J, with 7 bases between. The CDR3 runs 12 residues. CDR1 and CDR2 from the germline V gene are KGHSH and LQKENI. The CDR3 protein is CASSQGTGELFF. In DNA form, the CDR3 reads TGTGCCAGCTCCCAGGGTACCGGGGAGCTGTTTTTT. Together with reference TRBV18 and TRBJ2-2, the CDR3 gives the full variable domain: NAGVMQNPRHLVRRRGQEARLRCSPMKGHSHVYWYRQLPEEGLKFMVYLQKENIIDESGMPKERFSAEFPKEGPSILRIQQVVRGDSAAYFCASSQGTGELFFGEGSRLTVL.

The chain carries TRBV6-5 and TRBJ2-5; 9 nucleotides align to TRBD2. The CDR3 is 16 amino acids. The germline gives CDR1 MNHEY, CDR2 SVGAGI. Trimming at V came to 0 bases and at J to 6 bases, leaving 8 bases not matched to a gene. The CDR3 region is CASSYSRLADGKTQYF. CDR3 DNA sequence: TGTGCCAGCAGTTACTCCCGACTAGCGGACGGGAAGACCCAGTACTTC.

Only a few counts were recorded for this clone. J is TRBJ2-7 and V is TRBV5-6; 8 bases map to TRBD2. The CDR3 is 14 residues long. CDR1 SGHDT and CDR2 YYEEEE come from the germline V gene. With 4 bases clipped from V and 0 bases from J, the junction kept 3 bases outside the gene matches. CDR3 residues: CASSRGGISYEQYF. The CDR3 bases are TGTGCCAGCAGCCGGGGGGGAATCTCCTACGAGCAGTACTTC.

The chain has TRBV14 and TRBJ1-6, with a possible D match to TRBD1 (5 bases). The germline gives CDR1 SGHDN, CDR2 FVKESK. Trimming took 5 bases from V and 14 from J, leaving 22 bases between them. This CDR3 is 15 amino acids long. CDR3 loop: CASSSSRGPSITLHF. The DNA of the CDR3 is TGTGCCAGCAGCTCTAGCCGGGGCCCTTCTATCACCCTCCACTTT.

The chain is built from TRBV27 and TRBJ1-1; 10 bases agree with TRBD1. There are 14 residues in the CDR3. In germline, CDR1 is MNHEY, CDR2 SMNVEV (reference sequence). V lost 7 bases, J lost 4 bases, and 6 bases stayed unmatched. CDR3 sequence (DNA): TGTGCCAGCAATTACCGGGACAGGGGCACTGAAGCTTTCTTT. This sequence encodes CASNYRDRGTEAFF.

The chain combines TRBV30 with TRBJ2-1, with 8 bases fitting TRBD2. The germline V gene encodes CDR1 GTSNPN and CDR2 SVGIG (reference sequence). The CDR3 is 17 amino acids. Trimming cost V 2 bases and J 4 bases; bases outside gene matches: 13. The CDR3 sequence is CAWSRLAGGRLYNEQFF. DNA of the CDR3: TGTGCCTGGAGTCGGCTAGCGGGTGGACGCCTTTACAATGAGCAGTTCTTC.

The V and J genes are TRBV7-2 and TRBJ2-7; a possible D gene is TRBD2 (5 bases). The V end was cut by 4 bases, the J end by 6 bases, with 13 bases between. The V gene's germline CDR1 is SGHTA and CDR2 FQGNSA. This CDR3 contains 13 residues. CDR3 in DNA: TGTGCCAGCAGCTCAATCTCCGGGGTCGAGCAGTACTTC. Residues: CASSSISGVEQYF.

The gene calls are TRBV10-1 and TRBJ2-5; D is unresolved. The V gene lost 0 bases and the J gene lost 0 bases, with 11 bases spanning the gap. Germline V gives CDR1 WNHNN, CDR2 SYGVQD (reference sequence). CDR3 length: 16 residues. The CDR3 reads CASSESGRTHQETQYF. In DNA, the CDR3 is TGCGCCAGCAGTGAGTCTGGCCGTACTCACCAAGAGACCCAGTACTTC.

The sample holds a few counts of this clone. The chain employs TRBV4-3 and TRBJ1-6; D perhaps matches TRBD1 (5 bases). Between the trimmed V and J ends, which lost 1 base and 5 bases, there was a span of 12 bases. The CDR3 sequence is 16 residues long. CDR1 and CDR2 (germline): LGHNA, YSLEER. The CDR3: CASSQGFGGNNSPLHF. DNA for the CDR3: TGCGCCAGCAGCCAAGGGTTCGGGGGGAATAATTCACCCCTCCACTTT.

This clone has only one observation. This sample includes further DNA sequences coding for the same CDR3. In DNA, the CDR3 is TGTGCCTGGAGTGTCGGTGGGTATCAGCCCCAGCATTTT. Protein product: CAWSVGGYQPQHF. The chain is built from TRBV30 and TRBJ1-5; D gene ambiguous. Per germline, CDR1 GTSNPN and CDR2 SVGIG (reference sequence). The CDR3 loop spans 13 amino acids. V was clipped by 0 bases and J by 5 bases, with 8 bases between them.

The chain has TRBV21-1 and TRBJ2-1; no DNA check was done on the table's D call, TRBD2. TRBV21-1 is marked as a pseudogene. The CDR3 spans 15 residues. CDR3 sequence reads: CASRISGLAGVEQFF. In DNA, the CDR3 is TGTGCCAGCAGGATCTCAGGACTAGCGGGGGTGGAGCAGTTCTTC.

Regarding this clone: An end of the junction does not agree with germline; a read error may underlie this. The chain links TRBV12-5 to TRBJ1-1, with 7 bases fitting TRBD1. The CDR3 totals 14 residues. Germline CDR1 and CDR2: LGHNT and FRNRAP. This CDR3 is CASALTGSNTEAFF. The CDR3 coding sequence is TGTGCTAGTGCTTTGACAGGGTCTAACACTGAAGCTTTCTTT.

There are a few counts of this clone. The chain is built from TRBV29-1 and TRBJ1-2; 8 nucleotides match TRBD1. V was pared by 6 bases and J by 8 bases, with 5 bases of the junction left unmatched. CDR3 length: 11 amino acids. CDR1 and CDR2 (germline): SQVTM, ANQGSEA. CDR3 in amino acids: CSVMTGAGYTF. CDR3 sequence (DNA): TGCAGCGTCATGACAGGGGCGGGCTACACCTTC.

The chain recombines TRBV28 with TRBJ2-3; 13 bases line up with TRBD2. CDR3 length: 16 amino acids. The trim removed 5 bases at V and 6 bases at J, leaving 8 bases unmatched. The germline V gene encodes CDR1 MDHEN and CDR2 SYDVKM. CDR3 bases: TGTGCCAGCAGTGGGGGGACTAGCGGGACTTTCGATACGCAGTATTTT. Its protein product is CASSGGTSGTFDTQYF.

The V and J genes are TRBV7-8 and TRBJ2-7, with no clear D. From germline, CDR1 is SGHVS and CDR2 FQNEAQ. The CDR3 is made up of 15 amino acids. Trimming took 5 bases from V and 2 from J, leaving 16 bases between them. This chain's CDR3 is CASSQAWALTYEQYF. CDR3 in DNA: TGTGCCAGCAGCCAGGCGTGGGCGCTAACCTACGAGCAGTACTTC.

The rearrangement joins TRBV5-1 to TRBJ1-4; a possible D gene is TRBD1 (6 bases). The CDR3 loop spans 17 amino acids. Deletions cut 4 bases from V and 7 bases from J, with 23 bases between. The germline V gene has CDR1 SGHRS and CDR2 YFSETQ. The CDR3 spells CASSPRDTGLLSEKLFF. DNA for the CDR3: TGCGCCAGCAGCCCTAGGGACACCGGTCTCTTAAGTGAAAAACTGTTTTTT.

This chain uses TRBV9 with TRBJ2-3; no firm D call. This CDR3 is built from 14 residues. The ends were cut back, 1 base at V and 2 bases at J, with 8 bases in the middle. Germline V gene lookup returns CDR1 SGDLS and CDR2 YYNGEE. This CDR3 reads CASSVSPYTDTQYF. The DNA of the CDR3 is TGTGCCAGCAGCGTATCTCCGTACACAGATACGCAGTATTTT.

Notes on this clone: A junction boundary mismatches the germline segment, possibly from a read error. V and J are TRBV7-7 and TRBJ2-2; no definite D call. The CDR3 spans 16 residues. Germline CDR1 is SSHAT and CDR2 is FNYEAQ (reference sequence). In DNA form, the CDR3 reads TGTGCTAGCAGCTTGCTGGCACCCTCAGTTGGCGGGGAGCTGTTTTTT. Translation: CASSLLAPSVGGELFF.

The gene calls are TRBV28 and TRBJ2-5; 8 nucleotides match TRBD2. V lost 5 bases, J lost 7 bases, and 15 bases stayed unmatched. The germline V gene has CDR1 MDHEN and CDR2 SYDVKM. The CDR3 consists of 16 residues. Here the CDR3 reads CASSPFLAGPQGTQYF. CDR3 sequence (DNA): TGTGCCAGCAGTCCCTTCTTAGCGGGGCCCCAGGGGACCCAGTACTTC. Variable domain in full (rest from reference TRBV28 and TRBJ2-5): DVKVTQSSRYLVKRTGEKVFLECVQDMDHENMFWYRQDPGLGLRLIYFSYDVKMKEKGDIPEGYSVSREKKERFSLILESASTNQTSMYLCASSPFLAGPQGTQYFGPGTRLLVL.

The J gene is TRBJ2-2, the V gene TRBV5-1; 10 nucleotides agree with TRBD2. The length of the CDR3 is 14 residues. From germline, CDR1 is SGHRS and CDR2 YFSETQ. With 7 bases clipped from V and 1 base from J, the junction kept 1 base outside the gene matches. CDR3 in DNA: TGCGCCAGCCGACTAGCGGGGAACACCGGGGAGCTGTTTTTT. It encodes CASRLAGNTGELFF. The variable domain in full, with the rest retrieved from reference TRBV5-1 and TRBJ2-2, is KAGVTQTPRYLIKTRGQQVTLSCSPISGHRSVSWYQQTPGQGLQFLFEYFSETQRNKGNFPGRFSGRQFSNSRSEMNVSTLELGDSALYLCASRLAGNTGELFFGEGSRLTVL.

CDR3 sequence reads: CASSFQGSTYNSPLHF. CDR3 sequence (DNA): TGTGCCAGCAGCTTCCAAGGATCTACCTATAATTCACCCCTCCACTTT. The chain is built from TRBV7-2 and TRBJ1-6; D call uncertain. Trimming removed 3 bases from V and 2 bases from J, with 11 bases in between. Germline V lookup: CDR1 SGHTA, CDR2 FQGNSA. This CDR3 has 16 residues.

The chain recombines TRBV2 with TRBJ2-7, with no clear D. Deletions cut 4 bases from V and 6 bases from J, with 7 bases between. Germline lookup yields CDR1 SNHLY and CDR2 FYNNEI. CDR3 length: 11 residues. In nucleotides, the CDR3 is TGTGCCAGCAGTGTCCTGGGCGAGCAGTACTTC. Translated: CASSVLGEQYF.

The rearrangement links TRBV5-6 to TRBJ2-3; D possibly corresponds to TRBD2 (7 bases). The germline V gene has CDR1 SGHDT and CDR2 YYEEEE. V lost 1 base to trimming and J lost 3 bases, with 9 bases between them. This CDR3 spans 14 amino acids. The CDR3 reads CASSLRGGTDTQYF. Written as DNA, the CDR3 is TGTGCCAGCAGCTTGAGGGGGGGAACAGATACGCAGTATTTT.

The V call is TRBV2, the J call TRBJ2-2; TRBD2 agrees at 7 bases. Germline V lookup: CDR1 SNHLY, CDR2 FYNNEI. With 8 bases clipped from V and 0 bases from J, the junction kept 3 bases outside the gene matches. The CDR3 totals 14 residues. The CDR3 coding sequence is TGTGCCAGCCTGGGACTAACGAACACCGGGGAGCTGTTTTTT. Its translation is CASLGLTNTGELFF.

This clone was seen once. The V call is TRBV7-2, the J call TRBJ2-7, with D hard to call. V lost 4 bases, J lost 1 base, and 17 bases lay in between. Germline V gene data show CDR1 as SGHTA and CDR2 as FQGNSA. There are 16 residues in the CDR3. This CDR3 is CASSYPPGRGSYEQYF. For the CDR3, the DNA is TGTGCCAGCAGCTACCCACCGGGTCGTGGATCCTACGAGCAGTACTTC.

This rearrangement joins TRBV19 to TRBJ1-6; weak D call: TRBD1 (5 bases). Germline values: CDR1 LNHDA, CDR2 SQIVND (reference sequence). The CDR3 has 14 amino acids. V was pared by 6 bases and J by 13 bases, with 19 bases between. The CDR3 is CASSPESRGSPLHF. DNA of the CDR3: TGTGCCAGTAGCCCGGAATCGCGGGGCTCGCCCCTCCACTTT.

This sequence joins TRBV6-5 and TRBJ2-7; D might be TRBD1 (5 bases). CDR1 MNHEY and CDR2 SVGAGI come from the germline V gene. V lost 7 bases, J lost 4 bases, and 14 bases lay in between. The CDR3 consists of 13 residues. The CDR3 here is CASTPGLGYEQYF. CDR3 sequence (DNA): TGTGCCAGCACCCCAGGGCTAGGGTACGAGCAGTACTTC.

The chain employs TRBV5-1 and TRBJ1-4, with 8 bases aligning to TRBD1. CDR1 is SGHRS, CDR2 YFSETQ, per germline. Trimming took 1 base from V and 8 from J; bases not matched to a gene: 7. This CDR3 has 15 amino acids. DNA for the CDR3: TGCGCCAGCAGCTTGCTGCAGGGGGCAGGAGAAAAACTGTTTTTT. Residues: CASSLLQGAGEKLFF.

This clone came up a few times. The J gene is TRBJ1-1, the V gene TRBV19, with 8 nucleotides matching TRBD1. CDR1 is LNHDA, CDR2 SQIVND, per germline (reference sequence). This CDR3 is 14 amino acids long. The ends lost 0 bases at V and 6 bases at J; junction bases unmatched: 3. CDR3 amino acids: CASSIEQGGAEAFF. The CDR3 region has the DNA TGTGCCAGTAGTATAGAACAGGGGGGCGCTGAAGCTTTCTTT.

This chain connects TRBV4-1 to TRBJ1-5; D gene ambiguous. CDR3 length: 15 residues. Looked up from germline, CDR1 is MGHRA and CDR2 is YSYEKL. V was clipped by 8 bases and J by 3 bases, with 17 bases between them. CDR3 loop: CASGPTTNINQPQHF. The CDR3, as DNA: TGCGCCAGCGGGCCCACGACAAACATCAATCAGCCCCAGCATTTT.